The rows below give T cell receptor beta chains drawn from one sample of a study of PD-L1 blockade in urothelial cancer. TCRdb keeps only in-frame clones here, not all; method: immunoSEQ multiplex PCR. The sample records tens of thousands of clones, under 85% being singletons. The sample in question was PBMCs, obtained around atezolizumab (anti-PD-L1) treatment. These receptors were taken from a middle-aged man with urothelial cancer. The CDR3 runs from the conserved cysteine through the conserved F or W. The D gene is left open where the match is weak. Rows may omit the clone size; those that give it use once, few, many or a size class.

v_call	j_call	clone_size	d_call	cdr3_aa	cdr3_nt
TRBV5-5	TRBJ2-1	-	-	CASSLRGIDPNEQFF	TGTGCCAGCAGCTTGAGGGGGATTGACCCTAATGAGCAGTTCTTC
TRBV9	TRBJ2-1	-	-	CASSVGGDYNEQFF	TGTGCCAGCAGCGTAGGCGGGGACTACAATGAGCAGTTCTTC
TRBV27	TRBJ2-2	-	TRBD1	CASSFQGAHGELFF	TGTGCCAGCAGTTTCCAGGGGGCTCACGGGGAGCTGTTTTTT
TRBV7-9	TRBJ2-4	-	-	CASSHLTVHVQYF	TGTGCCAGCAGCCATTTGACAGTCCATGTTCAGTACTTC
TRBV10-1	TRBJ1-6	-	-	CASRGPLDSSYNSPLHF	TGCGCCAGCAGAGGTCCCCTAGATAGCTCCTATAATTCACCCCTCCACTTT
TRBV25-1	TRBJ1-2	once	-	CASSARGGPYYGYTF	TGTGCCAGCAGTGCCCGCGGGGGGCCCTACTATGGCTACACCTTC
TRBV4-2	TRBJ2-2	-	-	CASSQEGTTGELFF	TGTGCCAGCAGCCAAGAGGGGACAACCGGGGAGCTGTTTTTT
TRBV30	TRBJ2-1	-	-	CAWTQQNNEQFF	TGTGCCTGGACACAACAGAACAATGAGCAGTTCTTC
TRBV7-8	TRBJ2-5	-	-	CASSFVGGRGYETQYF	TGTGCCAGCAGCTTTGTTGGAGGCAGGGGCTACGAGACCCAGTACTTC
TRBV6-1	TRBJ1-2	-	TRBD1	CASSGGTGRSYGYTF	TGTGCCAGCAGCGGTGGGACAGGTAGGAGCTATGGCTACACCTTC
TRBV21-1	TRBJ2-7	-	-	CASSKKGAGTKGDEQYF	TGTGCCAGCAGCAAAAAGGGGGCCGGGACCAAAGGCGACGAGCAGTACTTC
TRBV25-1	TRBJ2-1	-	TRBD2	CASSLAGGYNEQFF	TGTGCCAGCAGTCTAGCGGGGGGTTACAATGAGCAGTTCTTC
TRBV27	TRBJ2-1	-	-	CASTNPRITYNEQFF	TGTGCCAGCACCAATCCCAGGATCACCTACAATGAGCAGTTCTTC
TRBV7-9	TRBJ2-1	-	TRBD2	CASSFPSGGYNEQFF	TGTGCCAGCAGCTTCCCTAGCGGGGGCTACAATGAGCAGTTCTTC
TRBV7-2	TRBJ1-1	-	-	CASSLDRLNTEAFF	TGTGCCAGCAGCTTAGACAGGTTGAACACTGAAGCTTTCTTT
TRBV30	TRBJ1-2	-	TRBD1	CAWSAGGSGYAF	TGTGCCTGGAGTGCAGGGGGCAGTGGCTACGCCTTC
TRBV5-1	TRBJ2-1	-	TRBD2	CASSLTGGVRNEQFF	TGCGCCAGCAGCTTGACCGGGGGGGTTAGGAATGAGCAGTTCTTC
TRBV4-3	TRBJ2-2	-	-	CASSQEVMAGAGELFF	TGCGCCAGCAGCCAAGAAGTCATGGCGGGGGCAGGGGAGCTGTTTTTT
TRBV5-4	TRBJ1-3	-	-	CASSLGGDGFSGNTIYF	TGTGCCAGCAGCTTGGGGGGAGACGGATTCTCTGGAAACACCATATATTTT
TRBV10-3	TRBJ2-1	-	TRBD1	CAIGQVNNEQFF	TGTGCCATTGGACAGGTAAACAATGAGCAGTTCTTC
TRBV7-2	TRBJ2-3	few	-	CASSLAGATDTQYF	TGTGCCAGCAGCTTAGCGGGGGCCACAGATACGCAGTATTTT
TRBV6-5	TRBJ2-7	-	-	CASSYGGASYEQYF	TGTGCCAGCAGTTACGGCGGGGCCTCCTACGAGCAGTACTTC
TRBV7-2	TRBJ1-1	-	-	CASSLFGGGTTNTEAFF	TGTGCCAGCAGCTTATTTGGCGGAGGAACTACGAACACTGAAGCTTTCTTT
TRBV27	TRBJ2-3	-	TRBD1	CASTSWRTGGGDTQYF	TGTGCCAGCACCTCTTGGAGGACAGGGGGCGGAGATACGCAGTATTTT
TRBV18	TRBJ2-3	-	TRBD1	CASSPGQGFADTQYF	TGTGCCAGCTCACCCGGACAGGGTTTCGCAGATACGCAGTATTTT
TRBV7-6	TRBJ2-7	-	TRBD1	CASSLVDTGGTYEQYF	TGTGCCAGCAGCTTAGTAGACACAGGGGGAACCTACGAGCAGTACTTC
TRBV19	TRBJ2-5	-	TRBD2	CASSIWTSGETQYF	TGTGCCAGTAGTATTTGGACTAGCGGAGAGACCCAGTACTTC
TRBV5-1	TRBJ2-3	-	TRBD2	CASSSGLAAKVDTQYF	TGCGCCAGCAGCTCAGGACTAGCGGCTAAGGTAGATACGCAGTATTTT
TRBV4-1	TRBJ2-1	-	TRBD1	CASSQLTGGNEQFF	TGCGCCAGCAGCCAACTGACAGGGGGCAATGAGCAGTTCTTC
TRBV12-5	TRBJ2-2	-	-	CASGSPRGGTVLGELFF	TGTGCTAGTGGTTCACCCCGGGGGGGGACAGTTCTCGGGGAGCTGTTTTTT
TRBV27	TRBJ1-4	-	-	CASSGSPRGKLFF	TGTGCCAGCAGTGGCAGTCCAAGGGGAAAACTGTTTTTT
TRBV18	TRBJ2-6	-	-	CASSPGLARRSSGANVLTF	TGTGCCAGCTCACCAGGTCTCGCCCGGCGGAGCTCTGGGGCCAACGTCCTGACTTTC
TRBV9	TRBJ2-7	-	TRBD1	CASSPKDRGAYEQYF	TGTGCCAGCAGCCCTAAGGACAGGGGCGCCTACGAGCAGTACTTC
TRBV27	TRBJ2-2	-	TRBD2	CASSRRVAGRTGELFF	TGTGCCAGCAGTCGAAGAGTAGCGGGACGCACCGGGGAGCTGTTTTTT
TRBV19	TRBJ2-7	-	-	CASSPSLGTFNEQYF	TGTGCCAGTAGCCCCTCTCTAGGGACTTTCAACGAGCAGTACTTC
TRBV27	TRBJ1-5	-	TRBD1	CASSPTGGWNQPQHF	TGTGCCAGCAGTCCGACAGGGGGCTGGAATCAGCCCCAGCATTTT
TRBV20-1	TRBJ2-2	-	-	CSANRAGELFF	TGCAGTGCTAACCGGGCCGGGGAGCTGTTTTTT
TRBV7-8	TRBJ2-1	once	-	CASSPQVHSYNEQFF	TGTGCCAGCAGCCCACAGGTCCACTCCTACAATGAGCAGTTCTTC
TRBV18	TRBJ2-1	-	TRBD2	CASSLGLAGRYNEQFF	TGTGCCAGCTCACTCGGACTAGCGGGAAGGTATAATGAGCAGTTCTTC
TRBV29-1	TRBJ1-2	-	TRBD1	CSVDQGDYGYTF	TGCAGCGTTGACCAGGGGGACTATGGCTACACCTTC
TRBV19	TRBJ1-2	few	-	CASSLTGNYGYTF	TGTGCCAGTAGTTTAACAGGAAACTATGGCTACACCTTC
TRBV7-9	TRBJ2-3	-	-	CASSPPGAFANTQYF	TGTGCCAGCAGCCCTCCGGGTGCGTTCGCAAATACGCAGTATTTT
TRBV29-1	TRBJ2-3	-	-	CSVGFVLSTDTQYF	TGCAGCGTTGGGTTTGTACTAAGCACAGATACGCAGTATTTT
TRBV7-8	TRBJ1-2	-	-	CASSLAGGGSNYGYTF	TGTGCCAGCAGCTTAGCGGGGGGGGGCAGTAACTATGGCTACACCTTC
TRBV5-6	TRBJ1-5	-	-	CASSFRGIGQPQHF	TGTGCCAGCAGCTTTAGGGGGATCGGTCAGCCCCAGCATTTT
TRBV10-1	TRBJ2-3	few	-	CASSDPAGGTDTQYF	TGCGCCAGCAGTGACCCCGCAGGGGGCACAGATACGCAGTATTTT
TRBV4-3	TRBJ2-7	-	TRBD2	CASSQGLAGGYEQYF	TGCGCCAGCAGCCAGGGACTAGCGGGAGGGTACGAGCAGTACTTC
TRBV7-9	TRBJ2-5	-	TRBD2	CASSSGGREGETQYF	TGTGCCAGCAGCAGCGGGGGCAGGGAGGGGGAGACCCAGTACTTC
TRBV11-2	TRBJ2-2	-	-	CASAVSGFTGELFF	TGTGCCAGCGCTGTTTCGGGATTCACCGGGGAGCTGTTTTTT
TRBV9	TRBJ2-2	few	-	CASSVGGPGGELFF	TGTGCCAGCAGCGTAGGGGGGCCTGGCGGGGAGCTGTTTTTT
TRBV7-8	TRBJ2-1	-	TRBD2	CASMGAGGLLSYNEQFF	TGTGCCAGCATGGGAGCGGGAGGCCTCCTCTCCTACAATGAGCAGTTCTTC
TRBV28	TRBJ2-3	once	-	CASSLGGMSTDTQYF	TGTGCCAGCAGTTTAGGCGGGATGAGCACAGATACGCAGTATTTT
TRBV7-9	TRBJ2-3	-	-	CASSLEGGAPSDTQYF	TGTGCCAGCAGCTTAGAAGGGGGGGCCCCGTCAGATACGCAGTATTTT